The 19 T cell receptor beta chains below come from one sample, sequenced in a study of identical twins. TCRdb fed the 5' RACE reads into MiXCR, producing one record per CDR3 protein. In the table there are 500,000 to 650,000 distinct CDR3 sequences, 7% to 7.5% of which are singletons. The sample also formed part of further work on yellow fever vaccine responses in identical twins.

Sequenced sample: PBMCs. These receptors came from a woman under 30 in good health.

V is TRBV7-9 and J is TRBJ1-6; D remains unclear. The CDR3 spans 14 residues. V shed 1 base and J shed 7 bases, with 8 bases lying between them. Per germline, CDR1 SEHNR and CDR2 FQNEAQ (reference sequence). The CDR3 coding sequence is TGTGCCAGCAGCTTAGGTGGTATCAATTCACCCCTCCACTTT. Translating it yields CASSLGGINSPLHF.

CDR3 in amino acids: CASRPSDPTDTQYF. CDR3 in DNA: TGTGCCAGCAGACCGAGCGACCCCACAGATACGCAGTATTTT. V gene TRBV7-9 combines with J gene TRBJ2-3; D is unclear. Germline lookup yields CDR1 SEHNR and CDR2 FQNEAQ (reference sequence). The V end lost 6 bases, the J end lost 2 bases, and 12 bases lay between the germline ends. The CDR3 has 14 amino acids.

The table lists this clonotype with a few counts. The CDR3 spells CASSRSGGLNTGELFF. In nucleotides, the CDR3 is TGTGCCAGCAGCCGCTCCGGGGGACTCAACACCGGGGAGCTGTTTTTT. The V and J genes are TRBV7-9 and TRBJ2-2; D might be TRBD2 (6 bases). The V gene's germline CDR1 is SEHNR and CDR2 FQNEAQ (reference sequence). V lost 5 bases, J lost 2 bases, and 15 bases lay in between. This CDR3 has 16 residues. Full variable domain (missing parts from reference TRBV7-9 and TRBJ2-2): DTGVSQNPRHKITKRGQNVTFRCDPISEHNRLYWYRQTLGQGPEFLTYFQNEAQLEKSRLLSDRFSAERPKGSFSTLEIQRTEQGDSAMYLCASSRSGGLNTGELFFGEGSRLTVL.

The sample holds a few counts of this clonotype. One junction end does not reproduce the germline sequence, and a read error may be involved. The V call is TRBV9, the J call TRBJ2-5; 8 bases fit TRBD2. The CDR3 spans 12 residues. From germline, CDR1 is SGDLS and CDR2 YYNGEE. The CDR3 nucleotides are TGTGCCAGCAGCCTAGAGCCGGGACTAGTTAACTTC. It codes for CASSLEPGLVNF.

As DNA, the CDR3 is TGTGCCAGCAGCTTAGATATCCGGGCGTCTCATGAGCAGTTCTTC. It specifies CASSLDIRASHEQFF. The chain carries TRBV11-2 and TRBJ2-1, with unresolved D. V was clipped by 0 bases and J by 8 bases, with 14 bases between them. This CDR3 has 15 residues. Germline CDR1 and CDR2: SGHAT and FQNNGV.

This clonotype was picked up many times. The chain joins TRBV2 to TRBJ2-1, with no clear D. The germline V gene encodes CDR1 SNHLY and CDR2 FYNNEI. V lost 2 bases and J lost 3, with 8 bases in between. The CDR3 covers 14 residues. CDR3 DNA sequence: TGTGCCAGCAGTGAAATAGGCAGCTACAATGAGCAGTTCTTC. As protein: CASSEIGSYNEQFF.

The chain uses TRBV20-1 and TRBJ2-2; 7 positions agree with TRBD2. The junction had 3 bases not matched to a gene; V was cut back by 5 bases and J by 0 bases. There are 14 residues in the CDR3. The germline gives CDR1 DFQATT, CDR2 SNEGSKA (reference sequence). The CDR3 is CSARSGTNTGELFF. In nucleotides, the CDR3 is TGCAGTGCTCGGAGCGGGACGAACACCGGGGAGCTGTTTTTT.

This chain links TRBV6-1 with TRBJ2-7; D perhaps matches TRBD2 (6 bases). The V end lost 2 bases, the J end lost 2 bases, and 16 bases lay between the germline ends. This CDR3 is built from 16 residues. Germline CDR1 is MNHNS and CDR2 is SASEGT. The CDR3 DNA follows: TGTGCCAGCAGTGAACCCGGGAGCGCACACCCCTACGAGCAGTACTTC. Translation gives CASSEPGSAHPYEQYF.

This clonotype was detected many times. The chain joins TRBV5-1 to TRBJ1-1; the match to TRBD1 covers 9 bases. The ends lost 4 bases at V and 0 bases at J; junction bases unmatched: 4. Germline CDR1 and CDR2: SGHRS and YFSETQ. CDR3 size: 15 residues. The CDR3 nucleotides read TGCGCCAGCAGCGAACAGGGGGCCATGAACACTGAAGCTTTCTTT. It translates to CASSEQGAMNTEAFF.

This clonotype came up many times. Here the CDR3 DNA reads TGTGCCACCAGTGATTTTCCCGGGAAAGCAGCATACAATGAGCAGTTCTTC. Translation: CATSDFPGKAAYNEQFF. The chain carries TRBV24-1 and TRBJ2-1, with D possibly TRBD2 on 5 matching bases. Germline loops: CDR1 KGHDR, CDR2 SFDVKD. The CDR3 extends over 17 amino acids. Trimming left V 1 base short and J 4 bases short, with 16 bases between.

This chain links TRBV28 with TRBJ2-7; 11 bases line up with TRBD2. The CDR3 contains 16 residues. Germline CDR1 is MDHEN and CDR2 is SYDVKM. V dropped 10 bases and J dropped 6; count of bases not matched to a gene: 17. CDR3 DNA: TGTGCCACCCTCGGCACTAGCGGGAGACGGGCCTCCGAGCAGTACTTC. Translating it yields CATLGTSGRRASEQYF.

The chain couples TRBV5-6 to TRBJ2-7, with D uncertain. Deletions cut 0 bases from V and 2 bases from J, with 12 bases between. The germline gives CDR1 SGHDT, CDR2 YYEEEE. This CDR3 contains 15 residues. CDR3 DNA sequence: TGTGCCAGCAGCTTGGGAAATGGCTCCCCCTACGAGCAGTACGTC. Protein: CASSLGNGSPYEQYV.

This clonotype was seen only a few times. This chain connects TRBV28 to TRBJ1-3; 8 nucleotides line up with TRBD1. This CDR3 is built from 17 residues. The trim removed 7 bases at V and 4 bases at J, leaving 15 bases unmatched. The germline gives CDR1 MDHEN, CDR2 SYDVKM. The DNA for the CDR3 is TGTGCCAGCAAATCTCAGGGGGCGCCGAATGTGGGAAACACCATATATTTT. This encodes CASKSQGAPNVGNTIYF.

This clonotype showed up many times. The V call is TRBV14, the J call TRBJ2-7; D is uncertain. Germline V lookup: CDR1 SGHDN, CDR2 FVKESK. The V end lost 4 bases, the J end lost 2 bases, and 9 bases lay between the germline ends. CDR3 length: 13 amino acids. In nucleotides, the CDR3 is TGTGCCAGCAGCCCCCACGGAACCTACGAGCAGTACTTC. Translation gives CASSPHGTYEQYF.

This clonotype was counted a few times. The genes are TRBV4-1 and TRBJ1-3, with TRBD1 matching over 12 bases. The CDR3 spans 16 residues. Germline CDR1 is MGHRA and CDR2 is YSYEKL. V shed 8 bases, J shed 4 bases, and the junction held 9 bases outside the gene matches. CDR3 DNA sequence: TGCGCCAGCGCACCGGGACAGGGGGCCCCGGGAAACACCATATATTTT. This sequence encodes CASAPGQGAPGNTIYF.

This clonotype was detected many times. The V and J genes are TRBV5-1 and TRBJ2-2, with D maybe TRBD1 (5 bases). Germline V gene data show CDR1 as SGHRS and CDR2 as YFSETQ. CDR3 length equals 16 residues. V lost 4 bases and J lost 7, with 20 bases in between. The CDR3 reads CASSLERQRSNGELFF. In DNA form, the CDR3 reads TGCGCCAGCAGCCTGGAAAGACAGAGAAGCAACGGGGAGCTGTTTTTT.

This clonotype showed up just a few times. This chain links TRBV29-1 with TRBJ2-4; no clear D gene. The CDR3 is 15 residues long. Germline CDR1 SQVTM, CDR2 ANQGSEA. The ends were cut back, 4 bases at V and 0 bases at J, with 13 bases in the middle. The CDR3 region has the DNA TGCAGCGTTGCAATCGGCAGGCTAGCCAAAAACATTCAGTACTTC. Its translation: CSVAIGRLAKNIQYF.

This clonotype was found many times. The CDR3 loop is CASSRGTSGGYEQYF. For the CDR3, the DNA is TGTGCCAGCAGCCGGGGGACTAGCGGGGGTTACGAGCAGTACTTC. J is TRBJ2-7 and V is TRBV3-1; 14 nucleotides align to TRBD2. CDR3 length: 15 amino acids. Germline CDR1 reads LGHDT; CDR2 reads YNNKEL (reference sequence). V trimming: 4 bases; J trimming: 4 bases; junction bases outside the gene matches: 3.

This clonotype was seen a handful of times. The chain recombines TRBV12-3 or TRBV12-4 with TRBJ2-7; D possibly uses TRBD1 or TRBD2 (5 bases each). V lost 1 base, J lost 6 bases, and 7 bases lay in between. CDR3 length: 12 amino acids. This CDR3 is CASSLGGIEQYF. CDR3 nucleotides: TGTGCCAGCAGTTTAGGGGGGATCGAGCAGTACTTC.